This entry describes one TCR beta chain. This clonotype was seen more than once but under ten times. Its recognized antigen is unknown. The record has no base qualities; no much larger clone is one base away. The method was RT-PCR. Sequencing instrument: Illumina HiSeq 2500. TCRdb itself trimmed the public reads at Q25 with fastp, ran MiXCR and retained productive beta chains. A single entry per CDR3 protein holds the most common genes and DNA from its merged rows. This sample is represented by hundreds of thousands of distinct CDR3 sequences; around 14% of them were singletons. The ten top clones hold 11% of the sample. Including the terminal cysteine and phenylalanine, the CDR3 comprises 13 residues. Only the CDR3 part of the read is kept: 39 bases, read in frame from the first base. In the germline V gene (reference sequence), CDR1 corresponds to MNHEY and CDR2 to SMNVEV. Ends trimmed: V by 6 bases, J by 11 bases; bases unmatched to a gene: 12.

These data come from a study of response to subunit inactivated influenza vaccine listed by TCRdb under 2018. Some background on the complete study: To follow how T cells responded to a trivalent subunit inactivated influenza vaccine, the researchers relied on deep quantitative profiling of the T cell receptor repertoire.

The full study reports these points: The authors proposed that each seasonal influenza vaccination may bring in only a limited number of new T cells.

This sequence uses TRBV27 and TRBJ2-7, with 8 bases matching TRBD2. The sequencing used PBMCs from blood, collected about 12 days after vaccination. This TCR was recovered from a man in his forties or fifties who received an inactivated influenza vaccine. Donor details come from another sample of the same person, matched by shared clones. Here the CDR3 is given as CASRPRRLALEYF. The nucleotide sequence is given as TGTGCCAGCAGACCAAGGAGACTAGCGCTCGAGTACTTC.